The 10 T cell receptor beta chains below were found in one sample sequenced in a study of blood T cells in healthy people across ages. A sample-barcoded 5' primer and a J-beta primer mix were used in a second PCR of roughly 7 to 11 cycles. TCRdb itself ran the 5' RACE reads through MiXCR, one entry per CDR3 protein. This table holds about 1.4 million distinct CDR3 sequences, 59% found once. The sequenced sample consisted of blood. The receptor source for this set is a man younger than 30 in good health.

This clonotype was counted only a few times. CDR3 protein: CSGRFLLGPGTDTQYF. Here the CDR3 DNA reads TGCAGCGGCCGGTTTCTCTTAGGTCCGGGCACAGATACGCAGTATTTT. The chain uses TRBV29-1 and TRBJ2-3; D gene ambiguous. Germline V gene lookup returns CDR1 SQVTM and CDR2 ANQGSEA. The ends were cut back, 7 bases at V and 1 base at J, with 21 bases in the middle. The CDR3 contains 16 residues.

The gene calls are TRBV11-2 and TRBJ2-3; 11 positions match TRBD2. Trimming at V came to 6 bases and at J to 8 bases, leaving 13 bases not matched to a gene. The V gene's germline CDR1 is SGHAT and CDR2 FQNNGV. CDR3 size: 16 residues. Here the CDR3 DNA reads TGTGCCAGCAGAAAAGCTAGCGGGGGGCGGTTGGGTACGCAGTATTTT. It encodes CASRKASGGRLGTQYF.

This clonotype showed up just a few times. V gene TRBV3-1 combines with J gene TRBJ2-5, with no clear D. The germline V gene encodes CDR1 LGHDT and CDR2 YNNKEL (reference sequence). This CDR3 has 13 residues. The V end lost 0 bases, the J end lost 5 bases, and 7 bases lay between the germline ends. CDR3 amino acids: CASSQERPETQYF. The CDR3 DNA sequence: TGTGCCAGCAGCCAAGAACGCCCTGAGACCCAGTACTTC.

The table lists this clonotype with a few counts. The gene calls are TRBV27 and TRBJ2-1; D might be TRBD1 or TRBD2, each matching 5 bases. V was trimmed by 6 bases and J by 9 bases, leaving 15 bases between them. This CDR3 has 13 amino acids. CDR1 and CDR2 (germline): MNHEY, SMNVEV (reference sequence). This chain's CDR3 is CASSSGLGVEQFF. Written as DNA, the CDR3 is TGTGCCAGCAGCTCGGGCCTGGGGGTTGAGCAGTTCTTC.

The chain is built from TRBV5-1 and TRBJ2-7; no clear D. Germline loops: CDR1 SGHRS, CDR2 YFSETQ. Trimming removed 0 bases at V and 3 bases at J, with 13 bases between. The CDR3 spans 15 residues. CDR3: CASSLEGQISYEQYF. DNA for the CDR3: TGCGCCAGCAGCTTGGAAGGCCAGATTAGCTACGAGCAGTACTTC.

This clonotype was detected a few times. This rearrangement joins TRBV27 to TRBJ2-1; no clear D gene. V was pared by 4 bases and J by 0 bases, with 19 bases between. The CDR3 has 18 amino acids. CDR1 is MNHEY and CDR2 is SMNVEV in the germline V gene (reference sequence). CDR3 DNA: TGTGCCAGCAGTTCTCCTTTGACTGTATATAGCTCCTACAATGAGCAGTTCTTC. It yields the protein CASSSPLTVYSSYNEQFF.

The sample holds a few counts of this clonotype. The rearrangement links TRBV25-1 to TRBJ1-5, with D uncertain. V was cut by 3 bases and J by 5 bases, with 5 bases left in between. The germline V gene has CDR1 MGHDK and CDR2 SYGVNS. This CDR3 spans 12 amino acids. CDR3 residues: CASSEGYQPQHF. In nucleotides, the CDR3 is TGTGCCAGCAGTGAGGGATATCAGCCCCAGCATTTT.

This clonotype was detected only a few times. The rearrangement uses TRBV20-1 and TRBJ2-1; a possible D gene is TRBD2 (6 bases). This CDR3 spans 14 amino acids. CDR1 DFQATT and CDR2 SNEGSKA come from the germline V gene (reference sequence). V dropped 6 bases and J dropped 8 bases, with 20 bases sitting between them. The CDR3 loop is CSALTGGATYEQFF. CDR3 nucleotide sequence: TGCAGTGCCCTTACCGGAGGGGCCACATATGAGCAGTTCTTC.

The chain combines TRBV15 with TRBJ2-5; unclear D gene. The DNA end is more similar to TRBJ2-7, so the J call may be wrong. In germline, CDR1 is LNHNV, CDR2 YYDKDF (reference sequence). This CDR3 contains 18 residues. CDR3 protein: CATSRDLMGLGSTYEQYF. CDR3 coding DNA: TGTGCCACCAGCAGAGATTTGATGGGGTTAGGCTCTACCTACGAGCAGTACTTC.

The chain uses TRBV6-5 and TRBJ2-1, with D perhaps matching TRBD2 (5 bases). This CDR3 is built from 13 residues. V was clipped by 5 bases and J by 8 bases, with 13 bases between them. Germline CDR1 reads MNHEY; CDR2 reads SVGAGI. The DNA for the CDR3 is TGTGCCAGCAGTCCCAGCCCCGGGGATGAGCAGTTCTTC. Its translation: CASSPSPGDEQFF.